The 31 T cell receptor beta chains listed next were all sequenced from one sample in a study of cytomegalovirus exposure and HLA in healthy donors (dated by TCRdb to about 2017). The library was generated by the immunoSEQ multiplex PCR assay. The multiplex PCR relied on a mix of 60 forward primers for TCR Vbeta segments and 13 reverse primers for TCR Jbeta segments. The clones in this table, taken by TCRdb from immuneACCESS, are in-frame only. Not every clone is retained; where verified, under half of the shortfall comes from an unresolved V gene, and the cause of the rest is unknown. This sample lists approximately 100,000 clones; approximately 81% were detected once. 4.1% of the sample comes from the top ten. Specimen: PBMCs. Source of these receptors: a middle-aged woman in good health and CMV-seropositive.

CDR3 sequence reads: CASRNPHRLAGEYEQYF. The CDR3, as DNA: TGTGCAAGTCGCAACCCTCACCGGCTAGCGGGGGAATACGAGCAGTACTTC. The rearrangement links TRBV12-2 to TRBJ2-7; TRBD2, the table's D call, lacks a check against the DNA. TRBV12-2 is a known pseudogene. CDR3 length equals 17 residues.

About this clone itself: A read error may produce the germline difference seen at one junction end. The chain couples TRBV6-5 to TRBJ1-1; D remains ambiguous. Germline CDR1 MNHEY, CDR2 SVGAGI. The CDR3 runs to 13 residues. The CDR3 DNA sequence: TGTGCCAGCAGTTACGGCGGGAACGCTGAAGCTTTCTTT. It codes for CASSYGGNAEAFF.

The V call is TRBV11-2, the J call TRBJ2-1, with 10 bases lining up with TRBD2. Germline V gives CDR1 SGHAT, CDR2 FQNNGV. Unmatched junction bases numbered 12, after V lost 4 bases and J lost 9 bases. The length of the CDR3 is 16 residues. The CDR3 coding sequence is TGTGCCAGCAGCTCCGGAGCGGGAGGGCCATCAGGTGAGCAGTTCTTC. Protein product: CASSSGAGGPSGEQFF.

The V gene is TRBV2, the J gene TRBJ2-4; 8 nucleotides match TRBD2. This CDR3 has 14 residues. CDR1 and CDR2 (germline): SNHLY, FYNNEI. V dropped 5 bases and J dropped 8; count of bases not matched to a gene: 8. This CDR3 reads CASSRRTSLDIQYF. As DNA, the CDR3 is TGTGCCAGCAGTCGACGGACTAGCTTGGACATTCAGTACTTC.

The count of this clone is one. V usage is TRBV6-5 and J usage is TRBJ2-3; tentative D call: TRBD1 (6 bases). Germline V gene sequence: CDR1 MNHEY, CDR2 SVGAGI. The germline V and J ends were trimmed by 0 bases and 7 bases, with 11 bases remaining between them. The CDR3 covers 14 residues. The CDR3 nucleotides read TGTGCCAGCAGTTACTCCCCGACAGGCTATACGCAGTATTTT. It translates to CASSYSPTGYTQYF.

This clone appeared a single time. CDR3 nucleotide sequence: TGTGCCAGCAGCTCTAGCGGGAACTACAATGAGCAGTTCTTC. Its translation is CASSSSGNYNEQFF. The chain has TRBV7-3 and TRBJ2-1, with TRBD2 matching 9 bases. CDR1 and CDR2 from the germline V gene are SGHTA and FQGTGA. This CDR3 is built from 14 residues. V shed 4 bases and J 3 bases; nucleotides not matched to a gene: 1.

V is TRBV5-1 and J is TRBJ2-1, with TRBD2 as a possible D gene (5 bases). CDR1 is SGHRS, CDR2 YFSETQ, per germline. V lost 1 base, J lost 0 bases, and 11 bases lay in between. This CDR3 region has 16 residues. The CDR3 DNA sequence: TGCGCCAGCAGCTTGCTAGCAGCCCGCTCCTACAATGAGCAGTTCTTC. Its protein product is CASSLLAARSYNEQFF.

The CDR3: CASSLRAGGSGELFF. CDR3 sequence (DNA): TGTGCCAGCAGCTTGCGGGCGGGAGGTAGCGGGGAGCTGTTTTTT. This chain links TRBV7-8 with TRBJ2-2; 8 bases agree with TRBD2. Germline CDR1 and CDR2: SGHVS and FQNEAQ. J was trimmed by 7 bases and V by 3 bases; bases with no gene match: 7. This CDR3 spans 15 amino acids.

This clone showed up just once. J is TRBJ2-5 and V is TRBV5-1, with 9 bases identical to TRBD1. After removal of 0 bases from V and 1 base from J, the junction contained 4 bases not matched to a gene. Germline lookup yields CDR1 SGHRS and CDR2 YFSETQ. The CDR3 is 16 amino acids. As DNA, the CDR3 is TGCGCCAGCAGCTTGGGAACAGGGGGCAGCCAAGAGACCCAGTACTTC. Protein: CASSLGTGGSQETQYF.

The chain carries TRBV28 and TRBJ1-3; D gene unclear. Germline CDR1 reads MDHEN; CDR2 reads SYDVKM. The V gene lost 9 bases and the J gene lost 0 bases, with 21 bases spanning the gap. The CDR3 is 17 amino acids. The CDR3 sequence is CASSGLGQIRSGNTIYF. CDR3 in DNA: TGTGCCAGTTCCGGTTTGGGCCAAATTCGCTCTGGAAACACCATATATTTT.

This chain links TRBV29-1 with TRBJ2-1, with TRBD2 matching over 9 bases. Germline CDR1 and CDR2: SQVTM and ANQGSEA. The length of the CDR3 is 15 residues. The trim removed 3 bases at V and 0 bases at J, leaving 3 bases unmatched. The CDR3 region is CSVDSSGISYNEQFF. The CDR3 DNA follows: TGCAGCGTTGACTCTAGCGGGATCTCCTACAATGAGCAGTTCTTC.

This clone was picked up a small number of times. The chain has TRBV11-1 and TRBJ2-5; 11 nucleotides agree with TRBD2. The CDR3 loop spans 15 amino acids. Trimming cost V 2 bases and J 3 bases; bases outside gene matches: 2. From germline, CDR1 is SGHAT and CDR2 FQDESV (reference sequence). CDR3 in amino acids: CASSLTGLAEETQYF. The CDR3 nucleotides are TGTGCCAGCAGCTTAACGGGACTAGCGGAAGAGACCCAGTACTTC.

The V call is TRBV4-1, the J call TRBJ2-5; 14 nucleotides align to TRBD2. TRBJ2-7 explains the end of the DNA better; the J call may be wrong. The CDR3 has 17 amino acids. Per the germline V gene, CDR1 is MGHRA and CDR2 is YSYEKL. This CDR3 reads CASSPGLAGEEAYEQYF. CDR3 sequence (DNA): TGCGCCAGCAGCCCGGGACTAGCGGGAGAGGAAGCCTACGAGCAGTACTTC.

The chain has TRBV5-1 and TRBJ2-7; a weak D match, TRBD1 (5 bases). The V and J ends lost 4 bases and 6 bases respectively, with 11 bases between them. Germline lookup yields CDR1 SGHRS and CDR2 YFSETQ. CDR3 length: 12 amino acids. The CDR3 spells CASSSRDFEQYF. CDR3 DNA: TGCGCCAGCAGCAGCAGGGATTTCGAGCAGTACTTC.

About this clone: The germline gene is not matched at one end of the junction; a read error may be the cause. This sequence joins TRBV7-9 and TRBJ1-1; D remains unclear. CDR1 and CDR2 from the germline V gene are SEHNR and FQNEAQ (reference sequence). The CDR3 has 12 amino acids. The CDR3 sequence is CSSSSTGNEAFF. CDR3 sequence (DNA): TGTTCCAGCAGTTCCACCGGGAATGAAGCTTTCTTT.

Notes on this clone: Different DNA sequences within this sample yield the same CDR3. The genes are TRBV7-2 and TRBJ2-3, with D unclear. Germline V gene sequence: CDR1 SGHTA, CDR2 FQGNSA. Between the trimmed V and J ends, which lost 1 base and 3 bases, there was a span of 8 bases. This CDR3 comprises 14 residues. In DNA form, the CDR3 reads TGTGCCAGCAGCTTAGTTAGTGGTACAGATACGCAGTATTTT. The encoded protein is CASSLVSGTDTQYF.

The rearrangement links TRBV27 to TRBJ1-4; 7 bases are a match to TRBD1. J was trimmed by 0 bases and V by 6 bases; bases with no gene match: 19. CDR1 MNHEY and CDR2 SMNVEV come from the germline V gene (reference sequence). The CDR3 has 20 residues. CDR3 sequence reads: CASSRPGVDRRGATNEKLFF. CDR3 nucleotides: TGTGCCAGCAGCAGACCGGGGGTGGACAGGCGGGGGGCAACTAATGAAAAACTGTTTTTT.

The rearrangement links TRBV28 to TRBJ2-1; D is possibly TRBD2 (6 bases). Between the trimmed V and J ends, which lost 6 bases and 2 bases, there was a span of 11 bases. Germline V gene sequence: CDR1 MDHEN, CDR2 SYDVKM. The CDR3 runs 14 residues. The CDR3 loop reads CASSGGFTYNEQFF. DNA for the CDR3: TGTGCCAGCAGCGGGGGATTCACCTACAATGAGCAGTTCTTC.

This chain joins TRBV28 and TRBJ2-7; D unclear. CDR3 length: 11 residues. The ends were cut back, 4 bases at V and 7 bases at J, with 8 bases in the middle. CDR1 and CDR2 (germline): MDHEN, SYDVKM. The CDR3 sequence is CASSSPREQYF. CDR3 nucleotides: TGTGCCAGCAGTTCCCCGAGGGAGCAGTACTTC.

The rearrangement joins TRBV29-1 to TRBJ1-1; D perhaps matches TRBD1 (5 bases). The CDR3 has 15 residues. Trimming pared 2 bases from V and 0 bases from J, leaving 13 bases between. CDR1 and CDR2 (germline): SQVTM, ANQGSEA. The CDR3 loop is CSVEFASRVNTEAFF. CDR3 DNA sequence: TGCAGCGTTGAATTCGCCTCCAGGGTGAACACTGAAGCTTTCTTT.

The chain has TRBV30 and TRBJ2-7, with 9 bases identical to TRBD1. Per the germline V gene, CDR1 is GTSNPN and CDR2 is SVGIG (reference sequence). V was clipped by 8 bases and J by 6 bases; unmatched bases: 11. The CDR3 length is 13 residues. The CDR3 nucleotides read TGTGCCGCAAATCCGGGACAGGGTTTCGAGCAGTACTTC. Residues: CAANPGQGFEQYF. Combining the CDR3 with reference TRBV30 and TRBJ2-7 gives the whole variable domain SQTIHQWPATLVQPVGSPLSLECTVEGTSNPNLYWYRQAAGRGLQLLFYSVGIGQISSEVPQNLSASRPQDRQFILSSKKLLLSDSGFYLCAANPGQGFEQYFGPGTRLTVT.

This chain uses TRBV18 with TRBJ2-2; maybe TRBD2 (5 bases). Germline values: CDR1 KGHSH, CDR2 LQKENI. The CDR3 consists of 16 residues. Deletions cut 2 bases from V and 1 base from J, with 11 bases between. The CDR3 sequence is CASSPASGGNTGELFF. As DNA, the CDR3 is TGTGCCAGCTCACCAGCCAGCGGAGGGAACACCGGGGAGCTGTTTTTT.

The V and J genes are TRBV5-1 and TRBJ1-1; TRBD1 matches at 8 bases. The CDR3 runs 15 residues. CDR1 and CDR2 (germline): SGHRS, YFSETQ. Germline trimming cut 4 bases from V and 1 base from J; bases unmatched to any gene: 6. The CDR3 loop is CASSLGQVWNTEAFF. In DNA form, the CDR3 reads TGCGCCAGCAGCCTGGGACAGGTTTGGAACACTGAAGCTTTCTTT.

This chain links TRBV15 with TRBJ2-1; D gene ambiguous. Germline CDR1 reads LNHNV; CDR2 reads YYDKDF (reference sequence). V lost 2 bases and J 0 bases, leaving 11 bases between the germline ends. This CDR3 has 16 residues. CDR3 amino acids: CATSRPPGSSYNEQFF. CDR3 coding DNA: TGTGCCACCAGCAGACCCCCAGGAAGCTCCTACAATGAGCAGTTCTTC.

V gene TRBV5-1 combines with J gene TRBJ1-1; D ambiguous. V was pared by 4 bases and J by 1 base, with 17 bases between. CDR3 length: 16 residues. The germline V gene encodes CDR1 SGHRS and CDR2 YFSETQ. The CDR3 is CASSPYGDRSNTEAFF. Here the CDR3 DNA reads TGCGCCAGCAGCCCGTACGGGGATCGGTCGAACACTGAAGCTTTCTTT.

V and J are TRBV5-6 and TRBJ1-5, with D possibly TRBD1 on 5 matching bases. Germline-derived CDR1 and CDR2 are SGHDT and YYEEEE. Trimming cost V 3 bases and J 6 bases, with 10 bases left between them. This CDR3 has 13 residues. The CDR3 coding sequence is TGTGCCAGCAGCTCGGCGGGGACTCAGCCCCAGCATTTT. It translates to CASSSAGTQPQHF.

The rearrangement uses TRBV14 and TRBJ2-1, with 8 bases aligning to TRBD2. V lost 5 bases to trimming and J lost 12 bases; unmatched junction nucleotides: 9. The germline V gene has CDR1 SGHDN and CDR2 FVKESK. CDR3 size: 13 residues. The CDR3 coding sequence is TGTGCCAGCAGCTCCCTAGGAAGCGGGAGGCAGTTCTTC. It yields the protein CASSSLGSGRQFF.

The CDR3 here is CASSPSGRAAYEQFF. CDR3 nucleotides: TGTGCCAGCAGCCCTAGCGGGAGGGCCGCTTATGAGCAGTTCTTC. The chain uses TRBV9 and TRBJ2-1; 12 nucleotides match TRBD2. Per germline, CDR1 SGDLS and CDR2 YYNGEE. CDR3 length: 15 amino acids. Trimming cost V 4 bases and J 8 bases; bases outside gene matches: 7.

The chain joins TRBV6-5 to TRBJ2-1, with 8 positions matching TRBD1. Unmatched junction bases numbered 8, after V lost 8 bases and J lost 8 bases. The CDR3 runs to 13 residues. Germline loops: CDR1 MNHEY, CDR2 SVGAGI. The CDR3 nucleotides are TGTGCCAGCGGTAGACAGGGGATATATGAGCAGTTCTTC. Its protein is CASGRQGIYEQFF.

The chain links TRBV2 to TRBJ1-5; D uncertain. The CDR3 extends over 13 amino acids. CDR1 is SNHLY, CDR2 FYNNEI, per germline. Trimming took off 3 bases at V and 7 bases at J, with 10 bases between the two ends. The CDR3 coding sequence is TGTGCCAGCAGTGATGTGACTGGCCAGCCCCAGCATTTT. Its translation is CASSDVTGQPQHF. The full variable domain, rest sourced from reference TRBV2 and TRBJ1-5, is EPEVTQTPSHQVTQMGQEVILRCVPISNHLYFYWYRQILGQKVEFLVSFYNNEISEKSEIFDDQFSVERPDGSNFTLKIRSTKLEDSAMYFCASSDVTGQPQHFGDGTRLSIL.

The chain links TRBV10-3 to TRBJ2-5; 13 bases are a match to TRBD2. Looked up from germline, CDR1 is ENHRY and CDR2 is SYGVKD. The CDR3 has 15 residues. After removal of 6 bases from V and 3 bases from J, the junction contained 4 bases not matched to a gene. CDR3 DNA sequence: TGTGCCATCAGGGTTGGACTAGCGGGAGAAGAGACCCAGTACTTC. It codes for CAIRVGLAGEETQYF.